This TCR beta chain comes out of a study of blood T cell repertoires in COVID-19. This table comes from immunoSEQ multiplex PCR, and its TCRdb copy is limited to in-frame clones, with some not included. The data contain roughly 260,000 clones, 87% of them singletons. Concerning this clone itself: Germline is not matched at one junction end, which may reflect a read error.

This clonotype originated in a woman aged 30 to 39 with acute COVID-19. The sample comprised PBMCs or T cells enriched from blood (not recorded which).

CDR3 sequence (DNA): TGTGCCAGCAGGGAAGACAGGGGGCGCTCATTTTACGAGCAGTACTTC. Residues: CASREDRGRSFYEQYF. The chain carries TRBV6-1 and TRBJ2-7; 10 bases line up with TRBD1. Germline CDR1 and CDR2: MNHNS and SASEGT. CDR3 size: 16 residues.